This TCR beta chain is drawn from a study of OX40 agonist ivuxolimab in advanced cancers. Background on the study: The patients got ivuxolimab, which is an agonistic anti-OX40 (CD134) antibody. Overall study results and limits: Determination of antigen specificity was not performed for the expanded peripheral T cells.

V lost 5 bases and J lost 8; bases outside the gene matches: 10. CDR1 and CDR2 from the germline V gene are SEHNR and FQNEAQ (reference sequence). This CDR3 is 15 amino acids long. Measured with immunoSEQ multiplex PCR; TCRdb has only the in-frame clones, and not every one. The repertoire holds 55,000 to 65,000 clones, with 65% to 90% as singletons. Turning to this clone: What it recognizes is unknown.

This TCR was recovered from an adult with an advanced solid tumor such as melanoma, head and neck, liver or kidney cancer. The material sequenced was CD4+ or CD8+ T cells sorted from blood, taken in a trial of the OX40 agonist ivuxolimab. The chain is built from TRBV7-9 and TRBJ2-1, with TRBD2 matching 9 bases. CDR3 coding DNA: TGTGCCAGCAGCCAAAATAGCGGGAGAGGGGATGAGCAGTTCTTC. The encoded protein is CASSQNSGRGDEQFF.